This T cell receptor (beta chain) appears in the sequencing data of a study of identical twins. This clonotype was observed at least ten times. V trimming: 2 bases; J trimming: 8 bases; junction bases outside the gene matches: 23. This CDR3 region has 20 residues. The germline CDR1 and CDR2 sequences are SGHAT and FQNNGV. One entry per CDR3 protein results from TCRdb running MiXCR on the 5' RACE reads. The sample has 200,000 to 250,000 distinct CDR3 sequences; 6% to 8.5% are singletons. These data are also associated with another study on yellow fever vaccine responses in identical twins.

The genes are TRBV11-2 and TRBJ2-2; 7 nucleotides align to TRBD2. Sequences were obtained from CD8+ T cells sorted from blood. This TCR was sampled from a woman under 30 in good health. CDR3 in DNA: TGTGCCAGCAGCTTACCCTATCTTATCGGGAGGCCCCCCAACGATGGGGAGCTGTTTTTT. Translation gives CASSLPYLIGRPPNDGELFF.